Following are 29 T cell receptor beta chains from one sample sequenced in a study of beta chain features in type 1 diabetes. The authors reverse transcribed all of the isolated RNA, so sequencing captured expressed TCRB transcripts. Some clones are missing from TCRdb's copy, which holds only in-frame ones; the method was immunoSEQ multiplex PCR. The sample consists of about 900,000 clones, roughly 16% of them appearing once. Material for sequencing was naive CD4+ T cells from blood. These receptors were collected from a woman younger than 35 in good health.

The chain couples TRBV7-4 to TRBJ1-5; D call uncertain. Germline loops: CDR1 SGHVT, CDR2 SQSDAQ. The CDR3 loop spans 15 amino acids. Trimming shortened V by 3 bases and J by 1 base, and 10 bases separated the two germline ends. The CDR3 DNA sequence: TGTGCCAGCAGCTTTCTTGGAGAGAGCAATCAGCCCCAGCATTTT. Translation: CASSFLGESNQPQHF.

In its sample, this clone was seen a few times. The V and J genes are TRBV9 and TRBJ1-5; D unclear. This CDR3 is built from 14 residues. Germline CDR1 reads SGDLS; CDR2 reads YYNGEE. V was cut by 3 bases and J by 0 bases, with 7 bases left in between. The CDR3 here is CASSGGYSNQPQHF. As DNA, the CDR3 is TGTGCCAGCAGCGGCGGATATAGCAATCAGCCCCAGCATTTT.

This chain links TRBV6-5 with TRBJ2-5; 8 bases fit TRBD1. Losses at the gene ends were 6 bases for V and 4 bases for J; bases not matched to a gene: 10. Germline loops: CDR1 MNHEY, CDR2 SVGAGI. The CDR3 has 15 amino acids. Here the CDR3 DNA reads TGTGCCAGCAGGACGACAGGGGCTTGGGGAGAGACCCAGTACTTC. Its translation: CASRTTGAWGETQYF.

V usage is TRBV7-2 and J usage is TRBJ2-3; no clear D gene. The V end was cut by 2 bases, the J end by 0 bases, with 15 bases between. The CDR3 consists of 17 residues. CDR1 is SGHTA, CDR2 FQGNSA, per germline. In nucleotides, the CDR3 is TGTGCCAGCAGCTTACTTCGGCAAGCGCCTAGCACAGATACGCAGTATTTT. Protein sequence: CASSLLRQAPSTDTQYF.

The chain couples TRBV6-5 to TRBJ2-3; 7 positions match TRBD2. The V and J ends lost 8 bases and 7 bases, in that order; junction bases with no gene match: 6. Germline assignment: CDR1 MNHEY and CDR2 SVGAGI. The CDR3 contains 12 residues. The CDR3 region has the DNA TGTGCCAGCGGGGACTACCACCATACGCAGTATTTT. Amino acid sequence: CASGDYHHTQYF.

This clone was seen a few times. V and J are TRBV20-1 and TRBJ2-7; no reliable D call. Germline V gene data show CDR1 as DFQATT and CDR2 as SNEGSKA (reference sequence). Trimming took 5 bases from V and 9 from J, leaving 14 bases between them. This CDR3 region has 11 residues. DNA for the CDR3: TGCAGTGCTCGTGTCCGTTCCGCGCAGTACTTC. Protein sequence: CSARVRSAQYF.

The V and J genes are TRBV28 and TRBJ2-2, with 8 bases aligning to TRBD1. The J segment lost 1 base and the V segment lost 6 bases, leaving 4 bases of the junction unmatched. This CDR3 contains 15 residues. Per the germline V gene, CDR1 is MDHEN and CDR2 is SYDVKM. Written as DNA, the CDR3 is TGTGCCAGCAGGCTGGGACAGGTGAACACCGGGGAGCTGTTTTTT. Translating gives CASRLGQVNTGELFF.

This clone was seen a single time. This chain uses TRBV7-3 with TRBJ2-5, with a weak D call TRBD2 (5 bases). V was trimmed by 2 bases and J by 5 bases, leaving 12 bases between them. Germline CDR1 and CDR2: SGHTA and FQGTGA. The CDR3 extends over 14 amino acids. For the CDR3, the DNA is TGTGCCAGCAGCTTATACGGGATGGGGGAGACCCAGTACTTC. Protein product: CASSLYGMGETQYF.

The genes are TRBV10-3 and TRBJ2-7; D is unresolved. The CDR3 sequence is 12 residues long. Germline V gene lookup returns CDR1 ENHRY and CDR2 SYGVKD. Trimming cost V 2 bases and J 2 bases, with 4 bases left between them. This CDR3 reads CAISEAAYEQYF. The CDR3 DNA follows: TGTGCCATCAGTGAGGCGGCCTACGAGCAGTACTTC.

This clone has a handful of counts. The chain is built from TRBV7-3 and TRBJ2-2; D perhaps matches TRBD1 (5 bases). Germline V gene lookup returns CDR1 SGHTA and CDR2 FQGTGA. CDR3 length equals 14 residues. The germline V and J ends were trimmed by 6 bases and 1 base, with 9 bases remaining between them. The CDR3 region has the DNA TGTGCCAGCAGGCCAACAGGGAACACCGGGGAGCTGTTTTTT. This sequence encodes CASRPTGNTGELFF.

V and J are TRBV15 and TRBJ2-5; 7 bases are a match to TRBD1. The CDR3 spans 15 residues. Germline V gives CDR1 LNHNV, CDR2 YYDKDF (reference sequence). The V segment lost 5 bases and the J segment 2 bases; nucleotides outside the gene matches: 8. CDR3 bases: TGTGCCACCAGCGCCCACAGGGGCCGTCAAGAGACCCAGTACTTC. It translates to CATSAHRGRQETQYF.

J is TRBJ2-1 and V is TRBV6-6; D uncertain. The CDR3 covers 14 residues. Trimming pared 5 bases from V and 5 bases from J, leaving 13 bases between. Germline V gene sequence: CDR1 MNHNY, CDR2 SVGAGI (reference sequence). CDR3 coding DNA: TGTGCCAGCAGTCAGGACGGACCCCACAATGAGCAGTTCTTC. This translates into CASSQDGPHNEQFF.

In its sample, this clone was seen a few times. At the DNA level, this CDR3 is encoded by other sequences in the same sample as well. DNA for the CDR3: TGTGCCAGCAGTTTATCCTCTGGGGAGCAGTACTTC. Translating gives CASSLSSGEQYF. The chain couples TRBV28 to TRBJ2-7; D uncertain. There are 12 residues in the CDR3. V lost 1 base to trimming and J lost 7 bases, with 8 bases between them. Germline loops: CDR1 MDHEN, CDR2 SYDVKM.

This clone was detected a few times. This CDR3 reads CASSQLTDTQYF. The CDR3 region has the DNA TGTGCCAGCAGTCAGTTAACAGATACGCAGTATTTT. The chain uses TRBV28 and TRBJ2-3, with D uncertain. The CDR3 is made up of 12 amino acids. Trimming pared 5 bases from V and 3 bases from J, leaving 6 bases between. CDR1 and CDR2 from the germline V gene are MDHEN and SYDVKM.

This clone was found a few times. The CDR3 loop is CAISELEAGALGEQFF. The CDR3 nucleotides are TGTGCCATCAGTGAGTTAGAAGCGGGAGCCCTCGGTGAGCAGTTCTTC. The V and J genes are TRBV10-3 and TRBJ2-1, with TRBD2 identical over 8 bases. The trim removed 1 base at V and 9 bases at J, leaving 11 bases unmatched. The CDR3 spans 16 residues. CDR1 is ENHRY, CDR2 SYGVKD, per germline.

The gene calls are TRBV5-6 and TRBJ1-1, with D maybe TRBD1 (6 bases). The germline gives CDR1 SGHDT, CDR2 YYEEEE. CDR3 length: 14 residues. V was shortened by 6 bases and J by 1 base, with 13 bases between the two germline ends. CDR3 sequence: CASKGRGGNTEAFF. The CDR3 DNA reads TGTGCCAGCAAGGGCAGGGGCGGGAACACTGAAGCTTTCTTT.

This clone was seen more than once but under ten times. This chain connects TRBV7-2 to TRBJ2-2; 9 nucleotides agree with TRBD2. With 5 bases clipped from V and 4 bases from J, the junction kept 14 bases outside the gene matches. This CDR3 has 18 amino acids. Germline V gene lookup returns CDR1 SGHTA and CDR2 FQGNSA. The CDR3 protein is CASSPSLSSGMSTGELFF. In DNA form, the CDR3 reads TGTGCCAGCAGCCCGAGTTTATCTAGCGGGATGAGCACCGGGGAGCTGTTTTTT.

This clone appeared a few times. CDR3 bases: TGTGCCAGCAGCCTCGGTTTCTGGTCCGACGAGCAGTACTTC. This encodes CASSLGFWSDEQYF. The gene calls are TRBV7-6 and TRBJ2-7; unclear D gene. The V end lost 5 bases, the J end lost 5 bases, and 16 bases lay between the germline ends. The CDR3 totals 14 residues. Germline V gene lookup returns CDR1 SGHVS and CDR2 FNYEAQ.

This clone was found a few times. This chain joins TRBV28 and TRBJ2-7; no firm D call. The V gene lost 4 bases and the J gene lost 4 bases, with 11 bases spanning the gap. The CDR3 consists of 13 residues. Looked up from germline, CDR1 is MDHEN and CDR2 is SYDVKM. The CDR3, as DNA: TGTGCCAGCAGTTGGCTAGATGAATACGAGCAGTACTTC. Translation gives CASSWLDEYEQYF.

This clone was detected ten times or more. The V and J genes are TRBV2 and TRBJ2-4, with a weak D call TRBD1 (6 bases). V was shortened by 5 bases and J by 5 bases, with 10 bases between the two germline ends. CDR1 SNHLY and CDR2 FYNNEI come from the germline V gene. This CDR3 is built from 13 residues. The CDR3 DNA reads TGTGCCAGCAGTAAGTGGACAGAAAACATTCAGTACTTC. Amino acid sequence: CASSKWTENIQYF.

This chain connects TRBV4-3 to TRBJ2-4; D is perhaps TRBD1 or TRBD2 (5 bases each). This CDR3 spans 20 amino acids. Germline V gene lookup returns CDR1 LGHNA and CDR2 YSLEER. Trimming took 0 bases from V and 0 from J, leaving 21 bases between them. CDR3: CASSQDGEGSLILAKNIQYF. CDR3 coding DNA: TGCGCCAGCAGCCAAGACGGTGAGGGGTCCCTGATCCTAGCCAAAAACATTCAGTACTTC.

This clone came up a few times. This CDR3 is CASRLARDNEQFF. DNA of the CDR3: TGTGCCAGCAGGCTAGCGAGAGACAATGAGCAGTTCTTC. The chain couples TRBV2 to TRBJ2-1; D possibly corresponds to TRBD2 (6 bases). CDR3 length: 13 residues. V was clipped by 6 bases and J by 5 bases, with 11 bases between them. The germline V gene encodes CDR1 SNHLY and CDR2 FYNNEI.

The J gene is TRBJ2-7, the V gene TRBV9; D is unresolved. CDR3 size: 15 residues. Germline CDR1 is SGDLS and CDR2 is YYNGEE. V lost 0 bases, J lost 3 bases, and 13 bases lay in between. The CDR3 DNA reads TGTGCCAGCAGCGTAGATCCCAGCGCTAACTACGAGCAGTACTTC. Translation: CASSVDPSANYEQYF.

V gene TRBV2 combines with J gene TRBJ1-5; tentative D call: TRBD1 (5 bases). The CDR3 runs 17 residues. Germline CDR1 reads SNHLY; CDR2 reads FYNNEI. Trimming shortened V by 4 bases and J by 0 bases, and 16 bases separated the two germline ends. CDR3 nucleotides: TGTGCCAGCAGTGGGGGCGGCCGACATTATAGCAATCAGCCCCAGCATTTT. Its protein is CASSGGGRHYSNQPQHF.

The V and J genes are TRBV15 and TRBJ2-7, with 9 bases lining up with TRBD1. The germline V gene has CDR1 LNHNV and CDR2 YYDKDF (reference sequence). V gave up 9 bases and J gave up 2 bases; unmatched junction bases: 5. This CDR3 comprises 13 residues. The CDR3 nucleotides read TGTGCCACTAAAGACAGGGGGGCCTACGAGCAGTACTTC. Its translation is CATKDRGAYEQYF.

J is TRBJ2-1 and V is TRBV5-1, with D possibly being TRBD2 (6 bases). The germline V and J ends were trimmed by 0 bases and 7 bases, with 14 bases remaining between them. Germline assignment: CDR1 SGHRS and CDR2 YFSETQ. The CDR3 has 15 amino acids. In DNA, the CDR3 is TGCGCCAGCAGCTTGGGACTAGTTGGGGCTAATGAGCAGTTCTTC. This codes for CASSLGLVGANEQFF.

This clone has a handful of counts. The chain uses TRBV5-1 and TRBJ2-1; 9 bases fit TRBD1. The V gene's germline CDR1 is SGHRS and CDR2 YFSETQ. The CDR3 is made up of 18 amino acids. V trimming: 1 base; J trimming: 7 bases; junction bases outside the gene matches: 15. CDR3 sequence: CASSLPLSPGQGFNEQFF. CDR3 DNA: TGCGCCAGCAGCTTGCCGCTCTCCCCCGGACAGGGGTTTAATGAGCAGTTCTTC.

A few counts support this clone. The rearrangement uses TRBV11-1 and TRBJ2-5; TRBD2 might be the D (5 bases). The tail of the sequence fits TRBJ2-7 better, so the J call may be wrong. The germline CDR1 and CDR2 sequences are SGHAT and FQDESV (reference sequence). CDR3 length equals 13 residues. The CDR3 loop reads CASRYGLGYEQYF. The CDR3, as DNA: TGTGCCAGCAGATACGGACTGGGCTACGAGCAGTACTTC.

The chain joins TRBV7-8 to TRBJ2-1, with 8 bases that match TRBD1. Germline CDR1 SGHVS, CDR2 FQNEAQ. The junction had 10 bases not matched to a gene; V was cut back by 5 bases and J by 1 base. The CDR3 is 17 residues long. CDR3: CASSHRGAGGSYNEQFF. In DNA, the CDR3 is TGTGCCAGCAGCCACAGGGGGGCAGGAGGGTCCTACAATGAGCAGTTCTTC.